One sample yielded the 23 T cell receptor beta chains listed below, sequenced in a study of T-cell memory formation after mild COVID-19. Each CDR3 protein gets one entry after TCRdb re-called the 5' RACE reads with MiXCR. The repertoire holds just over 350,000 distinct CDR3 sequences, around 15% seen once, with 22% in the top ten. The sample consisted of PBMCs or a T cell subset sorted from them (not recorded which). The receptor set was obtained from a man aged 18 to 35 who had mild COVID-19 (a few samples of this study predate the infection). Cell type and time point are not known.

This clonotype was counted ten times or more. The chain recombines TRBV7-9 with TRBJ1-4; 9 bases match TRBD1. V lost 3 bases and J lost 4; bases outside the gene matches: 0. Germline CDR1 SEHNR, CDR2 FQNEAQ (reference sequence). This CDR3 contains 14 residues. The CDR3 DNA follows: TGTGCCAGCAGCTTGGGACAGGGTAATGAAAAACTGTTTTTT. Amino acids: CASSLGQGNEKLFF. Full variable domain (rest looked up from reference TRBV7-9 and TRBJ1-4): DTGVSQNPRHKITKRGQNVTFRCDPISEHNRLYWYRQTLGQGPEFLTYFQNEAQLEKSRLLSDRFSAERPKGSFSTLEIQRTEQGDSAMYLCASSLGQGNEKLFFGSGTQLSVL.

The chain uses TRBV7-8 and TRBJ1-5; D remains ambiguous. This CDR3 is 13 amino acids long. The ends were cut back, 3 bases at V and 7 bases at J, with 10 bases in the middle. Per the germline V gene, CDR1 is SGHVS and CDR2 is FQNEAQ. CDR3 protein: CASSFFGEQPQHF. The CDR3 coding sequence is TGTGCCAGCAGCTTTTTTGGGGAGCAGCCCCAGCATTTT. The whole variable domain, filled in from reference TRBV7-8 and TRBJ1-5, reads GAGVSQSPRYKVAKRGQDVALRCDPISGHVSLFWYQQALGQGPEFLTYFQNEAQLDKSGLPSDRFFAERPEGSVSTLKIQRTQQEDSAVYLCASSFFGEQPQHFGDGTRLSIL.

This clonotype was recorded many times. The chain links TRBV3-1 to TRBJ2-1; 8 positions agree with TRBD1. The CDR3 loop spans 16 amino acids. Germline CDR1 and CDR2: LGHDT and YNNKEL (reference sequence). The ends lost 4 bases at V and 7 bases at J; junction bases unmatched: 12. This CDR3 reads CASSPSTGVAGNEQFF. The CDR3 region has the DNA TGTGCCAGCAGCCCCTCGACAGGGGTCGCCGGAAATGAGCAGTTCTTC.

In this sample, this clonotype turned up once. The chain is built from TRBV20-1 and TRBJ2-7, with D tentatively TRBD2 (7 bases). Trimming cost V 6 bases and J 4 bases, with 16 bases left between them. The CDR3 sequence is 13 residues long. The germline V gene encodes CDR1 DFQATT and CDR2 SNEGSKA (reference sequence). The CDR3 here is CSATKGGDYEQYF. CDR3 nucleotides: TGCAGTGCCACCAAGGGGGGGGATTACGAGCAGTACTTC.

The J gene is TRBJ2-7, the V gene TRBV5-8, with 10 bases fitting TRBD1. CDR1 and CDR2 from the germline V gene are SGHTS and YDEGEE. Unmatched junction bases numbered 6, after V lost 4 bases and J lost 5 bases. The CDR3 is 14 amino acids. Written as DNA, the CDR3 is TGTGCCAGCAGCCGAGCGACAGGGGGCCACGAGCAGTACTTC. It translates to CASSRATGGHEQYF.

This clonotype was counted a single time. This sequence joins TRBV5-1 and TRBJ2-7, with TRBD1 identical over 9 bases. The CDR3 is 14 amino acids. The germline gives CDR1 SGHRS, CDR2 YFSETQ. J lost 7 bases, V lost 3 bases, and 8 bases had no gene match. In nucleotides, the CDR3 is TGCGCCAGCAGCTATGGGACAGGGAGTAAGGAGCAGTACTTC. Translation: CASSYGTGSKEQYF.

This clonotype was counted ten times or more. CDR3: CASTPGLSIETQYF. For the CDR3, the DNA is TGTGCCAGCACCCCGGGACTAAGCATCGAGACCCAGTACTTC. This rearrangement joins TRBV12-3 or TRBV12-4 to TRBJ2-5, with 7 bases lining up with TRBD2. J lost 5 bases, V lost 7 bases, and 10 bases had no gene match. The CDR3 sequence is 14 residues long.

This clonotype showed up many times. The J gene is TRBJ2-5, the V gene TRBV3-1; possibly TRBD2 for D (5 bases). The CDR3 sequence is 14 residues long. V was clipped by 1 base and J by 5 bases, with 11 bases between them. Germline CDR1 reads LGHDT; CDR2 reads YNNKEL (reference sequence). The CDR3 DNA follows: TGTGCCAGCAGCCAAGGGGCTAGCTTGGAGACCCAGTACTTC. Residues: CASSQGASLETQYF.

V usage is TRBV29-1 and J usage is TRBJ1-6; no clear D gene. This CDR3 spans 13 amino acids. Trimming pared 4 bases from V and 5 bases from J, leaving 9 bases between. Germline V CDR1 and CDR2: SQVTM, ANQGSEA. CDR3 DNA sequence: TGCAGCGTTGGCTGGGAGGATAATTCACCCCTCCACTTT. The encoded protein is CSVGWEDNSPLHF.

This clonotype was seen more than once but under ten times. This chain joins TRBV20-1 and TRBJ1-1, with 7 bases lining up with TRBD1. J was trimmed by 5 bases and V by 5 bases; bases with no gene match: 14. This CDR3 contains 15 residues. CDR1 DFQATT and CDR2 SNEGSKA come from the germline V gene (reference sequence). The CDR3 coding sequence is TGCAGTGCTCAGAGTCCGGGGACAGCAACAACTGAAGCTTTCTTT. Amino acids: CSAQSPGTATTEAFF.

Concerning this clonotype itself: A much larger clone lies a single base off, so this may be a read error. The chain has TRBV9 and TRBJ2-3; the D call may be TRBD1 or TRBD2 (5 bases each). Germline values: CDR1 SGDLS, CDR2 YYNGEE. The CDR3 is 14 residues long. The CDR3 bases are TGTGCCATCAGCGTGGGGGAACTCACAGATACGCAGTATTTT. Translated, it gives CAISVGELTDTQYF. Complete variable domain (other parts from reference TRBV9 and TRBJ2-3): DSGVTQTPKHLITATGQRVTLRCSPRSGDLSVYWYQQSLDQGLQFLIQYYNGEERAKGNILERFSAQQFPDLHSELNLSSLELGDSALYFCAISVGELTDTQYFGPGTRLTVL.

This clonotype appeared many times. The chain combines TRBV7-3 with TRBJ2-1; TRBD1 matches 9 bases. CDR3 length equals 15 residues. Unmatched junction bases numbered 7, after V lost 5 bases and J lost 5 bases. The germline V gene has CDR1 SGHTA and CDR2 FQGTGA. The chain's CDR3 is CASSPGTGWDNEQFF. The CDR3 bases are TGTGCCAGCAGCCCAGGGACAGGGTGGGACAATGAGCAGTTCTTC.

The chain couples TRBV13 to TRBJ2-1; D not certain. Trimming pared 2 bases from V and 6 bases from J, leaving 14 bases between. The CDR3 extends over 15 amino acids. Per the germline V gene, CDR1 is PRHDT and CDR2 is FYEKMQ (reference sequence). CDR3 amino acids: CASSLLGSRRNEQFF. The DNA of the CDR3 is TGTGCCAGCAGCTTATTAGGGTCCCGTCGCAATGAGCAGTTCTTC.

This clonotype showed up many times. The chain recombines TRBV5-1 with TRBJ2-3; 8 nucleotides match TRBD1. The CDR3 is made up of 15 amino acids. The V segment lost 7 bases and the J segment 0 bases; nucleotides outside the gene matches: 7. Per germline, CDR1 SGHRS and CDR2 YFSETQ. CDR3 coding DNA: TGCGCCAGCCGAGAGACAGGGGCGAGCACAGATACGCAGTATTTT. This codes for CASRETGASTDTQYF. Full variable domain (rest looked up from reference TRBV5-1 and TRBJ2-3): KAGVTQTPRYLIKTRGQQVTLSCSPISGHRSVSWYQQTPGQGLQFLFEYFSETQRNKGNFPGRFSGRQFSNSRSEMNVSTLELGDSALYLCASRETGASTDTQYFGPGTRLTVL.

This clonotype was recorded once. This chain uses TRBV9 with TRBJ2-3; maybe TRBD2 (6 bases). Looked up from germline, CDR1 is SGDLS and CDR2 is YYNGEE. The CDR3 sequence is 14 residues long. V lost 6 bases, J lost 3 bases, and 14 bases lay in between. CDR3 sequence reads: CASNRDLGTDTQYF. The CDR3 DNA sequence: TGTGCCAGCAACCGGGACTTGGGGACAGATACGCAGTATTTT.

This chain uses TRBV9 with TRBJ1-1; D is unclear. Germline lookup yields CDR1 SGDLS and CDR2 YYNGEE. V was shortened by 0 bases and J by 0 bases, with 12 bases between the two germline ends. This CDR3 contains 16 residues. The CDR3 protein is CASSVAEGRMNTEAFF. CDR3 coding DNA: TGTGCCAGCAGCGTAGCGGAGGGTCGGATGAACACTGAAGCTTTCTTT. Full variable domain (outside the CDR3, taken from reference TRBV9 and TRBJ1-1): DSGVTQTPKHLITATGQRVTLRCSPRSGDLSVYWYQQSLDQGLQFLIQYYNGEERAKGNILERFSAQQFPDLHSELNLSSLELGDSALYFCASSVAEGRMNTEAFFGQGTRLTVV.

This clonotype occurred a few times. V and J are TRBV3-1 and TRBJ2-7; D ambiguous. Deletions cut 0 bases from V and 4 bases from J, with 10 bases between. The CDR3 loop spans 14 amino acids. CDR1 is LGHDT, CDR2 YNNKEL, per germline (reference sequence). The CDR3 DNA follows: TGTGCCAGCAGCCAAGATCTAGTTAGTTACGAGCAGTACTTC. It specifies CASSQDLVSYEQYF.

The V gene is TRBV24-1, the J gene TRBJ2-7, with D unclear. This CDR3 has 10 amino acids. Germline-derived CDR1 and CDR2 are KGHDR and SFDVKD. Trimming removed 7 bases at V and 7 bases at J, with 7 bases between. DNA for the CDR3: TGTGCCACCAGCCTTCCAGAGCAGTACTTC. Translation: CATSLPEQYF.

The chain carries TRBV6-6 and TRBJ1-2; D remains unclear. Trimming removed 11 bases at V and 8 bases at J, with 15 bases between. Germline V CDR1 and CDR2: MNHNY, SVGAGI (reference sequence). The CDR3 is 11 residues long. CDR3: CAGSSGQGYTF. The DNA for the CDR3 is TGTGCCGGCTCGTCGGGCCAAGGCTACACCTTC.

The rearrangement joins TRBV7-9 to TRBJ2-5; weak D call: TRBD1 (5 bases). CDR3 size: 15 residues. Germline loops: CDR1 SEHNR, CDR2 FQNEAQ (reference sequence). The V and J ends lost 7 bases and 1 base respectively, with 16 bases between them. CDR3 sequence reads: CASTSGAERQETQYF. Here the CDR3 DNA reads TGTGCCAGCACGAGTGGGGCAGAACGCCAAGAGACCCAGTACTTC.

The chain combines TRBV7-2 with TRBJ2-3, with TRBD2 matching over 12 bases. In germline, CDR1 is SGHTA, CDR2 FQGNSA. Germline trimming cut 1 base from V and 5 bases from J; bases unmatched to any gene: 10. This CDR3 is 18 amino acids long. The CDR3 DNA follows: TGTGCCAGCAGCTTAGGTCTAGCGGGGGGGCTCACGTTAGATACGCAGTATTTT. Translated, it gives CASSLGLAGGLTLDTQYF.

This clonotype was seen a few times. V usage is TRBV28 and J usage is TRBJ1-6; maybe TRBD1 (6 bases). Trimming left V 7 bases short and J 4 bases short, with 20 bases between. This CDR3 has 17 amino acids. The V gene's germline CDR1 is MDHEN and CDR2 SYDVKM. The CDR3 DNA follows: TGTGCCAGCATAGGCAGCTACGGTAGGGGGTATAATTCACCCCTCCACTTT. This translates into CASIGSYGRGYNSPLHF.

This clonotype occurred many times. The V gene is TRBV5-8, the J gene TRBJ2-1; D call uncertain. The CDR3 spans 12 residues. V was cut by 2 bases and J by 15 bases, with 15 bases left in between. Germline CDR1 SGHTS, CDR2 YDEGEE. The CDR3 DNA sequence: TGTGCCAGCAGCTTACTTCTATCCGGAGCGTTCTTC. It encodes CASSLLLSGAFF.